This is a list of T cell receptor beta chains from one sample in a study of blood T cell repertoires in COVID-19. The protocol was immunoSEQ multiplex PCR, while the TCRdb copy is restricted to in-frame clones and leaves out a portion. Found here are under 250,000 clones, almost 85% of them singletons; the top ten hold approximately 8%. The sample consisted of peripheral blood. The receptor set was obtained from a woman between 50 and 59 years old with active or convalescent COVID-19. Each CDR3 is given with its conserved first and last residue. D genes are given only for firm matches. Where a row states a size, it is once, few, many or the class of an expanded clone; other rows omit it.

V gene,D gene,clone size,J gene,CDR3 protein,CDR3 DNA
TRBV6-5,.,once,TRBJ2-7,CASSSSTGVRYF,TGTGCCAGCAGTTCCTCGACGGGAGTCAGGTACTTC
TRBV2,.,.,TRBJ1-5,CASSTDRPQYSNQPQHF,TGTGCCAGCAGTACAGACAGGCCACAATATAGCAATCAGCCCCAGCATTTT
TRBV6-5,.,.,TRBJ1-6,CASSYVRGGRNSPLHF,TGTGCCAGCAGTTACGTACGGGGGGGACGGAATTCACCCCTCCACTTT
TRBV7-9,.,once,TRBJ2-4,CASSFGTGQNIQYF,TGTGCCAGCAGCTTCGGGACTGGGCAAAACATTCAGTACTTC
TRBV19,.,.,TRBJ1-5,CASTIWGQAGQPQHF,TGTGCCAGTACCATATGGGGCCAGGCAGGTCAGCCCCAGCATTTT
TRBV6-1,TRBD2,few,TRBJ2-5,CASSDMAGGGETQYF,TGTGCCAGCAGTGATATGGCGGGGGGCGGAGAGACCCAGTACTTC
TRBV3-1/TRBV3-2,.,.,TRBJ2-3,CASSQEVHPPGWDTQYF,TGTGCCAGCAGCCAAGAGGTTCACCCTCCGGGTTGGGATACGCAGTATTTT
TRBV3-1/TRBV3-2,TRBD2,.,TRBJ2-3,CASSRATSGGENTQYF,TGTGCCAGCAGCCGGGCCACTAGCGGGGGGGAGAATACGCAGTATTTT
TRBV3-1/TRBV3-2,.,.,TRBJ1-2,CASSQDTSSNYGYTF,TGTGCCAGCAGCCAAGATACCAGTTCTAACTATGGCTACACCTTC
TRBV11-2,.,.,TRBJ1-5,CASSSGDQPQHF,TGTGCCAGCAGTTCAGGGGATCAGCCCCAGCATTTT
TRBV6-1,TRBD2,once,TRBJ2-5,CASSETESGRRQETQYF,TGTGCCAGCAGTGAAACGGAAAGCGGGAGAAGGCAGGAGACCCAGTACTTC
TRBV5-4,.,once,TRBJ2-1,CASRSGTPGSYNEQFF,TGTGCCAGCAGATCTGGGACACCCGGCTCCTACAATGAGCAGTTCTTC
TRBV10-3,TRBD1,.,TRBJ1-2,CAISPGTGDGYTF,TGTGCCATCAGCCCCGGGACAGGGGATGGCTACACCTTC
TRBV25-1,TRBD1,.,TRBJ2-6,CASGDRRSGANVLTF,TGTGCCAGCGGGGACAGGCGATCAGGGGCCAACGTCCTGACTTTC
TRBV28,TRBD1,.,TRBJ2-1,CASSLPGQGNYNEQFF,TGTGCCAGCAGCCTACCGGGACAGGGGAATTACAATGAGCAGTTCTTC
TRBV5-1,.,.,TRBJ1-4,CASSFGGPPATNEKLFF,TGCGCCAGCAGCTTCGGGGGGCCGCCTGCAACTAATGAAAAACTGTTTTTT
TRBV2,TRBD1,.,TRBJ2-1,CASKTGTGIYNEQFF,TGTGCCAGTAAGACCGGGACAGGGATCTACAATGAGCAGTTCTTC
TRBV2,.,.,TRBJ1-6,CASSRTDGQGSPLHF,TGTGCCAGCAGTCGAACGGACGGACAAGGGTCACCCCTCCACTTT
TRBV2,.,.,TRBJ1-2,CASTVQSNYGYTF,TGTGCCAGCACAGTCCAGTCTAACTATGGCTACACCTTC
TRBV5-5,.,.,TRBJ1-5,CASSPDGDSNQPQHF,TGTGCCAGCAGCCCGGACGGGGATAGCAATCAGCCCCAGCATTTT
TRBV11-1,.,once,TRBJ2-7,CASSFPRGEQYF,TGTGCCAGCAGCTTTCCTCGGGGGGAGCAGTACTTC
TRBV6-5,.,.,TRBJ1-2,CASSRRGSNYGYTF,TGTGCCAGCAGCCGGCGGGGTTCTAACTATGGCTACACCTTC
TRBV9,TRBD2,.,TRBJ2-3,CASSIELAGGPDTQYF,TGTGCCAGCAGCATAGAACTAGCGGGAGGGCCAGATACGCAGTATTTT
TRBV25-1,.,.,TRBJ1-2,CASSEQSGYTF,TGTGCCAGCAGTGAACAGTCTGGCTACACCTTC
TRBV29-1,.,.,TRBJ2-2,CSVEEWQGVRELFF,TGCAGCGTTGAAGAGTGGCAGGGTGTGAGAGAGCTGTTTTTT
TRBV28,.,.,TRBJ1-5,CASIPGGGGAAQPQHF,TGTGCCAGTATTCCCGGTGGGGGGGGTGCGGCTCAGCCCCAGCATTTT
TRBV7-8,TRBD2,.,TRBJ2-1,CASSQGALAGGYNEQFF,TGTGCCAGCAGTCAAGGGGCGCTAGCGGGGGGCTACAATGAGCAGTTCTTC
TRBV18,.,.,TRBJ1-3,CASSPSRGNGNTIYF,TGTGCCAGCTCACCCAGCAGGGGCAATGGAAACACCATATATTTT
TRBV5-1,TRBD1,.,TRBJ1-1,CASSYRTGGNTEAFF,TGCGCCAGCAGCTATCGGACAGGGGGAAACACTGAAGCTTTCTTT
TRBV5-5,.,.,TRBJ1-2,CASSLAPTNSYGYTF,TGTGCCAGCAGCTTGGCCCCCACGAACAGCTATGGCTACACCTTC
TRBV28,TRBD1,.,TRBJ1-4,CASSLASLGGYNEKLFF,TGTGCCAGCAGTTTGGCATCCCTAGGGGGCTATAATGAAAAACTGTTTTTT
TRBV11-2,TRBD1,.,TRBJ1-1,CASSSQTGEAFF,TGTGCCAGCAGCTCCCAGACAGGGGAAGCTTTCTTT
TRBV6-5,.,.,TRBJ1-1,CASTTRGVKAFF,TGTGCCAGCACCACAAGGGGCGTAAAAGCTTTCTTT
TRBV5-1,TRBD1,.,TRBJ2-3,CASSSRQGSTDTQYF,TGCGCCAGCAGCTCTCGACAGGGGAGCACAGATACGCAGTATTTT
TRBV5-1,.,.,TRBJ2-2,CASSPPLGGGTGELFF,TGCGCCAGCAGCCCCCCTTTAGGCGGAGGCACCGGGGAGCTGTTTTTT
TRBV11-2,TRBD1,.,TRBJ1-4,CASSLNRGANEKLFF,TGTGCCAGCAGCTTAAACAGGGGGGCAAATGAAAAACTGTTTTTT
TRBV29-1,.,.,TRBJ1-3,CSVESGAGNTIYF,TGCAGCGTTGAATCGGGGGCTGGAAACACCATATATTTT
TRBV6-1,.,.,TRBJ1-6,CASSEAVSPLHF,TGTGCCAGCAGTGAAGCCGTGTCACCCCTCCACTTT
TRBV5-1,TRBD1,.,TRBJ1-5,CASSPRDRAQEGNQPQHF,TGCGCCAGCAGCCCCCGGGACAGGGCGCAGGAGGGCAATCAGCCCCAGCATTTT
TRBV15,TRBD1,.,TRBJ1-2,CATSRDPEGAGGYTF,TGTGCCACCAGCAGAGATCCGGAGGGGGCGGGAGGCTACACCTTC
TRBV2,TRBD1,.,TRBJ2-6,CASSGTGGPNVLTF,TGTGCCAGCAGTGGGACAGGGGGCCCAAACGTCCTGACTTTC
TRBV19,.,.,TRBJ1-5,CASSFPPQEYSNQPQHF,TGTGCCAGTAGCTTTCCCCCACAGGAGTATAGCAATCAGCCCCAGCATTTT
TRBV7-6,.,.,TRBJ2-2,CASSRAGTGELFF,TGTGCCAGCAGCCGGGCGGGAACCGGGGAGCTGTTTTTT
TRBV7-8,TRBD1,.,TRBJ1-4,CASSYRRDRGAEKLFF,TGTGCCAGCAGCTACCGCCGGGACAGGGGGGCTGAAAAACTGTTTTTT
TRBV6-5,.,.,TRBJ1-3,CASSYGGGTGNTIYF,TGTGCCAGCAGTTACGGGGGGGGTACTGGAAACACCATATATTTT
TRBV6-5,.,.,TRBJ1-1,CASSLRGTEAFF,TGTGCCAGCAGTCTCCGGGGCACTGAAGCTTTCTTT
TRBV28,TRBD2,.,TRBJ2-1,CASSPPRTSGRTLYNEQFF,TGTGCCAGCAGTCCCCCCCGGACTAGCGGGCGTACCCTATACAATGAGCAGTTCTTC
TRBV18,.,.,TRBJ2-5,CASSLRLGGETQYF,TGTGCCAGCTCCCTGCGACTCGGGGGTGAGACCCAGTACTTC
TRBV6-2/TRBV6-3,TRBD1,.,TRBJ1-6,CASSGQGNSPLHF,TGTGCCAGCAGTGGACAGGGAAATTCACCCCTCCACTTT